Listed below are T cell receptor beta chains from one sample, sequenced in a study of blood T cell repertoires in COVID-19. Sequenced by immunoSEQ multiplex PCR; TCRdb stores in-frame clones only, minus some. The repertoire holds a few hundred thousand clones, roughly 89% seen once, with 2.9% in the top ten. Sequences were obtained from PBMCs or T cells enriched from blood (not recorded which). The receptors derive from a woman aged 50 to 60 who had been exposed to COVID-19. Both conserved end residues are part of each CDR3. Fields, in order: CDR3 protein, CDR3 DNA, D gene, J gene, clone size, V gene, CDR3 length. The D gene is left open where the match is weak. Clone size is shown for a subset of rows, as once, few, many or a class of expanded clone.

CDR3 protein: CASSLGASGGAITYEQYF; CDR3 DNA: TGTGCCAGCAGCTTAGGGGCTAGCGGGGGGGCGATCACCTACGAGCAGTACTTC; D gene: TRBD2; J gene: TRBJ2-7; clone size: .; V gene: TRBV11-2; CDR3 length: 18
CDR3 protein: CASSLSGVSGQPQHF; CDR3 DNA: TGTGCCAGCAGTTTATCAGGTGTGTCAGGTCAGCCCCAGCATTTT; D gene: .; J gene: TRBJ1-5; clone size: .; V gene: TRBV28; CDR3 length: 15
CDR3 protein: CASTGSANSPLHF; CDR3 DNA: TGTGCCAGCACAGGGTCCGCGAATTCACCCCTCCACTTT; D gene: .; J gene: TRBJ1-6; clone size: .; V gene: TRBV2; CDR3 length: 13
CDR3 protein: CASSLGANYGYTF; CDR3 DNA: TGTGCCAGCAGCTTGGGGGCGAACTATGGCTACACCTTC; D gene: .; J gene: TRBJ1-2; clone size: .; V gene: TRBV5-6; CDR3 length: 13
CDR3 protein: CASSLGTVGTEAFF; CDR3 DNA: TGTGCCAGCAGCCTCGGGACAGTTGGCACTGAAGCTTTCTTT; D gene: TRBD1; J gene: TRBJ1-1; clone size: .; V gene: TRBV5-5; CDR3 length: 14
CDR3 protein: CASSPVGLAGGMAYNEQFF; CDR3 DNA: TGTGCCAGCAGCCCGGTGGGACTAGCGGGGGGCATGGCCTACAATGAGCAGTTCTTC; D gene: TRBD2; J gene: TRBJ2-1; clone size: .; V gene: TRBV5-6; CDR3 length: 19
CDR3 protein: CASSSVGTDTQYF; CDR3 DNA: TGTGCCAGCAGCAGCGTCGGGACAGATACGCAGTATTTT; D gene: .; J gene: TRBJ2-3; clone size: .; V gene: TRBV5-4; CDR3 length: 13
CDR3 protein: CASTLTTSGGAADTQYF; CDR3 DNA: TGTGCCAGCACCCTTACAACTAGCGGGGGGGCAGCAGATACGCAGTATTTT; D gene: TRBD2; J gene: TRBJ2-3; clone size: .; V gene: TRBV5-5; CDR3 length: 17
CDR3 protein: CASSLSGGTYNEQFF; CDR3 DNA: TGTGCCAGCAGCTTGTCAGGGGGGACCTACAATGAGCAGTTCTTC; D gene: .; J gene: TRBJ2-1; clone size: .; V gene: TRBV5-4; CDR3 length: 15
CDR3 protein: CASSSTTGRYGYTF; CDR3 DNA: TGTGCCAGCAGTTCCACGACAGGACGGTATGGCTACACCTTC; D gene: .; J gene: TRBJ1-2; clone size: .; V gene: TRBV28; CDR3 length: 14
CDR3 protein: CASSQDRQLNTEAFF; CDR3 DNA: TGCGCCAGCAGCCAAGATCGACAGCTAAACACTGAAGCTTTCTTT; D gene: .; J gene: TRBJ1-1; clone size: .; V gene: TRBV4-1; CDR3 length: 15
CDR3 protein: CASSLYGQETQYF; CDR3 DNA: TGTGCCAGCAGTTTATACGGTCAAGAGACCCAGTACTTC; D gene: .; J gene: TRBJ2-5; clone size: .; V gene: TRBV28; CDR3 length: 13
CDR3 protein: CATRSLAGLGDTQYF; CDR3 DNA: TGTGCCACCCGATCCCTAGCGGGGTTGGGGGATACGCAGTATTTT; D gene: TRBD2; J gene: TRBJ2-3; clone size: .; V gene: TRBV15; CDR3 length: 15
CDR3 protein: CASSSFTPNRGEEQYF; CDR3 DNA: TGTGCCAGCAGTTCCTTTACACCAAACAGGGGCGAGGAGCAGTACTTC; D gene: TRBD1; J gene: TRBJ2-7; clone size: .; V gene: TRBV27; CDR3 length: 16
CDR3 protein: CASDREPGELFF; CDR3 DNA: TGTGCTAGTGACCGGGAGCCCGGGGAGCTGTTTTTT; D gene: .; J gene: TRBJ2-2; clone size: .; V gene: TRBV12-5; CDR3 length: 12
CDR3 protein: CASSFEAGANTGELFF; CDR3 DNA: TGCGCCAGCAGCTTCGAAGCGGGGGCGAACACCGGGGAGCTGTTTTTT; D gene: TRBD2; J gene: TRBJ2-2; clone size: .; V gene: TRBV4-1; CDR3 length: 16
CDR3 protein: CAISQGLDSGNTIYF; CDR3 DNA: TGTGCCATCAGCCAGGGGTTAGACTCTGGAAACACCATATATTTT; D gene: .; J gene: TRBJ1-3; clone size: .; V gene: TRBV10-3; CDR3 length: 15
CDR3 protein: CASSTGTDTQYF; CDR3 DNA: TGCGCCAGCAGTACTGGCACAGATACGCAGTATTTT; D gene: .; J gene: TRBJ2-3; clone size: .; V gene: TRBV5-1; CDR3 length: 12
CDR3 protein: CASSATGVYGYTF; CDR3 DNA: TGTGCCAGCAGTGCAACAGGGGTCTATGGCTACACCTTC; D gene: TRBD1; J gene: TRBJ1-2; clone size: .; V gene: TRBV2; CDR3 length: 13
CDR3 protein: CASSRDRDQPQHF; CDR3 DNA: TGTGCCAGCAGCCGGGACAGAGATCAGCCCCAGCATTTT; D gene: TRBD1; J gene: TRBJ1-5; clone size: .; V gene: TRBV11-2; CDR3 length: 13
CDR3 protein: CASSISLQRAIYNEQFF; CDR3 DNA: TGTGCCAGTAGTATTTCGCTTCAGAGGGCGATCTACAATGAGCAGTTCTTC; D gene: .; J gene: TRBJ2-1; clone size: .; V gene: TRBV19; CDR3 length: 17
CDR3 protein: CASSQDGRGANYGYTF; CDR3 DNA: TGTGCCAGCAGCCAAGACGGCAGGGGAGCTAACTATGGCTACACCTTC; D gene: .; J gene: TRBJ1-2; clone size: .; V gene: TRBV3-1/TRBV3-2; CDR3 length: 16
CDR3 protein: CASSVAGDKSPLHF; CDR3 DNA: TGTGCCAGCAGCGTAGCCGGGGATAAGTCACCCCTCCACTTT; D gene: .; J gene: TRBJ1-6; clone size: .; V gene: TRBV9; CDR3 length: 14
CDR3 protein: CASSESGDTEAFF; CDR3 DNA: TGTGCCAGCAGTGAATCGGGGGACACTGAAGCTTTCTTT; D gene: .; J gene: TRBJ1-1; clone size: few; V gene: TRBV6-1; CDR3 length: 13
CDR3 protein: CASSLEWQSTDTQYF; CDR3 DNA: TGCGCCAGCAGCTTGGAATGGCAGAGCACAGATACGCAGTATTTT; D gene: .; J gene: TRBJ2-3; clone size: .; V gene: TRBV5-1; CDR3 length: 15